Described below is a single T cell receptor (beta chain) sequence and its context. Using immunoSEQ multiplex PCR, the repertoire was profiled, and TCRdb retains in-frame clones only, with some absent. Of about 110,000 clones in the sample, 70% to 90% were seen once. CDR3 size: 11 residues. Trimming left V 0 bases short and J 11 bases short, with 7 bases between. CDR1 SEHNR and CDR2 FQNEAQ come from the germline V gene (reference sequence). The record originates from a study of blood T cell repertoires in COVID-19. Study overall: PBMCs, B-cell-depleted T cells, or T cells provided the cDNA or gDNA that made up the material.

The chain links TRBV7-9 to TRBJ1-1; D gene uncertain. The clonotype comes from a human donor in a cohort sampled during active COVID-19. The sequencing input was peripheral blood. CDR3 bases: TGTGCCAGCAGCTTAGCCGAAGAGGCTTTCTTT. Protein sequence: CASSLAEEAFF.